A single T cell receptor (beta chain) is shown here with its context. The antigen is unknown. These data belong to a study of human T cells and chemical hapten exposure. Trimming left V 0 bases short and J 2 bases short, with 11 bases between. The CDR3 totals 16 residues. Germline V lookup: CDR1 MNHEY, CDR2 SVGAGI. General study points: Expanded TCRs were compared with controls, and the expanded TCRs formed significantly more large CDR3 similarity clusters.

The sample's time point: patch test 2, 6 weeks after DPC sensitization. Stated treatment: therapeutic diphenylcyclopropenone sensitization with weekly scalp DPC. TCRdb itself ran the RACE reads through MiXCR, one entry per CDR3 protein. The sample has about 380,000 distinct CDR3 sequences; roughly 6% are singletons. V gene TRBV6-5 combines with J gene TRBJ1-3; tentative D call: TRBD1 (5 bases). Sequenced here: whole blood, sampled in connection with sensitization to the hapten diphenylcyclopropenone (DPC). The source of this sequence is a woman between 18 and 29 years old with alopecia areata. Some clones in this sample may be carry-over from other donors' samples. The CDR3 loop reads CASSYSETAPGNTIYF. The DNA for the CDR3 is TGTGCCAGCAGTTACTCAGAGACAGCCCCTGGAAACACCATATATTTT.